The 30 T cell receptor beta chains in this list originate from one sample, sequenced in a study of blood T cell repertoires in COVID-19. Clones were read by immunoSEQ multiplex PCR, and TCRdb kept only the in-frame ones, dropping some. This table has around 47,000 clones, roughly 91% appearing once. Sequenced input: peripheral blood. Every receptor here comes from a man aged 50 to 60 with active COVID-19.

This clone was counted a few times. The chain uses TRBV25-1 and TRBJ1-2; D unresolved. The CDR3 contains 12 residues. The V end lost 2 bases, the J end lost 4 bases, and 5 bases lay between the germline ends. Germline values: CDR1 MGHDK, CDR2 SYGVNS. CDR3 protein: CASSEGFYGYTF. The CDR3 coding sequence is TGTGCCAGCAGTGAAGGCTTCTATGGCTACACCTTC.

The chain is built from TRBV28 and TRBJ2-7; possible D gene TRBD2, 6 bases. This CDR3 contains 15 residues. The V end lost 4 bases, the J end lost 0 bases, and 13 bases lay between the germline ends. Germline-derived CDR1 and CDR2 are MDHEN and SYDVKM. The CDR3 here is CASSSGTPSSYEQYF. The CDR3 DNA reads TGTGCCAGCAGTTCCGGGACTCCGAGCTCCTACGAGCAGTACTTC. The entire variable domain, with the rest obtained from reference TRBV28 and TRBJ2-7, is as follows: DVKVTQSSRYLVKRTGEKVFLECVQDMDHENMFWYRQDPGLGLRLIYFSYDVKMKEKGDIPEGYSVSREKKERFSLILESASTNQTSMYLCASSSGTPSSYEQYFGPGTRLTVT.

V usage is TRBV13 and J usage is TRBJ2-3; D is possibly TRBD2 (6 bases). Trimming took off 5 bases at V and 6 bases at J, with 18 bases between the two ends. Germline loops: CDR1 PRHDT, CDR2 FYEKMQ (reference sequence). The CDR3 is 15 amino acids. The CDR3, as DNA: TGTGCCAGCAGCGGACCCGGGACTCCATCGGATACGCAGTATTTT. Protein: CASSGPGTPSDTQYF.

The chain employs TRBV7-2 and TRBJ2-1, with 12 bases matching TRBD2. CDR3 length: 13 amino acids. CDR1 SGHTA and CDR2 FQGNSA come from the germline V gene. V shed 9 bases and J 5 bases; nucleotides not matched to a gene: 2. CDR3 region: CASASGRDNEQFF. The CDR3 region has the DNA TGTGCCAGTGCTAGCGGGAGGGACAATGAGCAGTTCTTC.

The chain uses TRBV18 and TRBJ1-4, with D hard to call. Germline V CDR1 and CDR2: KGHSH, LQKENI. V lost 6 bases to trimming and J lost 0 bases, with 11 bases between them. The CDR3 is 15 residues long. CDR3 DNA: TGTGCCAGCTCCCCTCCCTTTGCAACTAATGAAAAACTGTTTTTT. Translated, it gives CASSPPFATNEKLFF. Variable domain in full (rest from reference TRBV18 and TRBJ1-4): NAGVMQNPRHLVRRRGQEARLRCSPMKGHSHVYWYRQLPEEGLKFMVYLQKENIIDESGMPKERFSAEFPKEGPSILRIQQVVRGDSAAYFCASSPPFATNEKLFFGSGTQLSVL.

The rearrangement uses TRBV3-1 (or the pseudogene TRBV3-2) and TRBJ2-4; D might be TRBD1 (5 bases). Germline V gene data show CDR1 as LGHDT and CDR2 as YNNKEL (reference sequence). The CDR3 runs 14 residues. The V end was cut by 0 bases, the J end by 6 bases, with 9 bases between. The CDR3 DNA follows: TGTGCCAGCAGCCAAGAGGGGCGACTAAACATTCAGTACTTC. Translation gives CASSQEGRLNIQYF.

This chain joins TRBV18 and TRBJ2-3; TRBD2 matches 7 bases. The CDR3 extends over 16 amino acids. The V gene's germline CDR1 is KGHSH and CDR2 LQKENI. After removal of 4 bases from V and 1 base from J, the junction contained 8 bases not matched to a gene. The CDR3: CASSQNRGGRTDTQYF. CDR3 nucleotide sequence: TGTGCCAGCTCACAAAACCGCGGGGGTCGCACAGATACGCAGTATTTT.

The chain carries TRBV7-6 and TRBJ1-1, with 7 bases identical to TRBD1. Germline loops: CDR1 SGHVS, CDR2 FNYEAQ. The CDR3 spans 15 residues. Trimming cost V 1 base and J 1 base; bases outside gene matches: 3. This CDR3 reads CASSLGGTENTEAFF. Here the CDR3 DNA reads TGTGCCAGCAGCTTAGGAGGGACAGAGAACACTGAAGCTTTCTTT.

The CDR3 here is CASSERQVLIYEQYF. The CDR3 region has the DNA TGTGCCAGCAGTGAACGGCAGGTCCTTATTTACGAGCAGTACTTC. The genes are TRBV2 and TRBJ2-7; no reliable D call. CDR1 and CDR2 from the germline V gene are SNHLY and FYNNEI. The CDR3 is made up of 15 amino acids. Trimming stripped 2 bases from V and 4 bases from J, with 15 bases between.

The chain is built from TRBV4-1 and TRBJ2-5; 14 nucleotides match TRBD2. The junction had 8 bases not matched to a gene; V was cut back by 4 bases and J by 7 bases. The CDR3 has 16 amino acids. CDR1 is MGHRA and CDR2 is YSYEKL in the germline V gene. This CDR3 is CASSPLGLAGGATQYF. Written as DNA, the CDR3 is TGCGCCAGCAGCCCCTTAGGACTAGCGGGGGGCGCGACCCAGTACTTC.

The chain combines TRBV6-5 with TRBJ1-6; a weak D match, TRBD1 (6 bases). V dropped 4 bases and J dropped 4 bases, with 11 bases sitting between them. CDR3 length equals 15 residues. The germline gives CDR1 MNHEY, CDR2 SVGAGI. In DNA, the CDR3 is TGTGCCAGCAGTTCCGACAGGAGTTATAATTCACCCCTCCACTTT. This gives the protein CASSSDRSYNSPLHF.

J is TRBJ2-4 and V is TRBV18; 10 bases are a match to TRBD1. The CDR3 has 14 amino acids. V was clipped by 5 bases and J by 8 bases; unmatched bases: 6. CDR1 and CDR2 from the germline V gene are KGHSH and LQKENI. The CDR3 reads CASSEDRGKYIQYF. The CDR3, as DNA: TGTGCCAGCTCAGAGGACAGGGGGAAGTACATTCAGTACTTC. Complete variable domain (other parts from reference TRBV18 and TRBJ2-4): NAGVMQNPRHLVRRRGQEARLRCSPMKGHSHVYWYRQLPEEGLKFMVYLQKENIIDESGMPKERFSAEFPKEGPSILRIQQVVRGDSAAYFCASSEDRGKYIQYFGAGTRLSVL.

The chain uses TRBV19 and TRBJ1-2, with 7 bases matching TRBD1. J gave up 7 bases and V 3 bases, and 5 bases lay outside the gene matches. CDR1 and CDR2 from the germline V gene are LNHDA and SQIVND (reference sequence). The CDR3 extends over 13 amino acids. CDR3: CASSIRDRSGYTF. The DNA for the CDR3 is TGTGCCAGTAGTATCAGGGACAGAAGTGGCTACACCTTC. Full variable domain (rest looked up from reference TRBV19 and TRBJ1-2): DGGITQSPKYLFRKEGQNVTLSCEQNLNHDAMYWYRQDPGQGLRLIYYSQIVNDFQKGDIAEGYSVSREKKESFPLTVTSAQKNPTAFYLCASSIRDRSGYTFGSGTRLTVV.

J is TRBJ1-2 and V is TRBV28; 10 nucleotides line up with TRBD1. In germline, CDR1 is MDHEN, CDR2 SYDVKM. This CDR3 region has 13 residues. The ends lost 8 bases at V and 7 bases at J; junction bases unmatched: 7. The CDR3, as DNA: TGTGCCAGCCGTGACAGGGGGCGCGGTGGCTACACCTTC. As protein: CASRDRGRGGYTF.

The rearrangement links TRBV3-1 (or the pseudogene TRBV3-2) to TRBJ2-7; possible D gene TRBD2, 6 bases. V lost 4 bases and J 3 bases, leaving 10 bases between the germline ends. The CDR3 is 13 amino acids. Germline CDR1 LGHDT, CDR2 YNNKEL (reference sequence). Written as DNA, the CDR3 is TGTGCCAGCAGCCCACCCGGGGGCTACGAGCAGTACTTC. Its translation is CASSPPGGYEQYF.

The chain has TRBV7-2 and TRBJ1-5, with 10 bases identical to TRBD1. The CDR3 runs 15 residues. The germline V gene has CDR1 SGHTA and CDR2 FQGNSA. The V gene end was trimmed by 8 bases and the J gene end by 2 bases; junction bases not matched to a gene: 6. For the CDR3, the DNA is TGTGCCAGCGCCGTGACAGGGGGCGGCAATCAGCCCCAGCATTTT. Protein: CASAVTGGGNQPQHF.

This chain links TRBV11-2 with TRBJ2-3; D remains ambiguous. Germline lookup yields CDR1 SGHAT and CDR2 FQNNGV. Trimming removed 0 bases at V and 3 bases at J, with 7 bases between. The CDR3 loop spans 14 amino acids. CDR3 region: CASSLDRVTDTQYF. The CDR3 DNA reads TGTGCCAGCAGCTTAGATCGGGTTACAGATACGCAGTATTTT.

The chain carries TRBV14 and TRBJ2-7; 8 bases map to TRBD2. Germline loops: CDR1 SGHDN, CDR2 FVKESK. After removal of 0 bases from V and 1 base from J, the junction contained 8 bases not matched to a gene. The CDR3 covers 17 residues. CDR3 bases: TGTGCCAGCAGCCAAGAGAGGTGGCGGGAGGAATCCTACGAGCAGTACTTC. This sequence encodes CASSQERWREESYEQYF.

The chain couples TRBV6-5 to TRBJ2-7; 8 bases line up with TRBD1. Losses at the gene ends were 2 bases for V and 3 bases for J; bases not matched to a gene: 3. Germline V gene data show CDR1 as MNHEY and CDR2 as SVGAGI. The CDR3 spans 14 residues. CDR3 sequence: CASSYGRGHYEQYF. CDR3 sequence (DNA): TGTGCCAGCAGTTACGGCAGGGGGCACTACGAGCAGTACTTC.

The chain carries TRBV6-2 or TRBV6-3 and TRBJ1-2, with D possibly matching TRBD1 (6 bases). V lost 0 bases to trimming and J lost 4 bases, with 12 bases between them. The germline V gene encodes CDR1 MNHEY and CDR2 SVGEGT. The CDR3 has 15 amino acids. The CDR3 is CASSYSPGQSYGYTF. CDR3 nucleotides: TGTGCCAGCAGTTACTCCCCCGGACAGTCCTATGGCTACACCTTC.

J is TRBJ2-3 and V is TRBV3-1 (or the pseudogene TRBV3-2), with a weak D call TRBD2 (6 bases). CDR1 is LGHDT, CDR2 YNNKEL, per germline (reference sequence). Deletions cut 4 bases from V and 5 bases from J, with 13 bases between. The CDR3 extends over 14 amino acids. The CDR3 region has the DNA TGTGCCAGCAGCCGTCGGCAGGGAGGAGATACGCAGTATTTT. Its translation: CASSRRQGGDTQYF.

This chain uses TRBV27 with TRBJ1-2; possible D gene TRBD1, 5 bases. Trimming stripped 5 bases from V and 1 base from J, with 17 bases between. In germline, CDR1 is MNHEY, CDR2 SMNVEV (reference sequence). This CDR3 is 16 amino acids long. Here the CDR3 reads CASSVRGGGGNYGYTF. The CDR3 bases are TGTGCCAGCAGTGTCCGGGGCGGGGGGGGTAACTATGGCTACACCTTC.

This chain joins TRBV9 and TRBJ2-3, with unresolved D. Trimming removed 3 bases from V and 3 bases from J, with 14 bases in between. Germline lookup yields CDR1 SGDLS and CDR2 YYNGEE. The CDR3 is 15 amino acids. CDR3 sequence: CASSGLSRVTDTQYF. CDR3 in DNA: TGTGCCAGCAGCGGCCTAAGCCGGGTAACAGATACGCAGTATTTT.

In nucleotides, the CDR3 is TGCGCCAGCAGCTTGCCCGGGACTAGCGGGACAGATACGCAGTATTTT. Amino acid sequence: CASSLPGTSGTDTQYF. The chain employs TRBV5-1 and TRBJ2-3; the match to TRBD2 covers 12 bases. The germline V gene has CDR1 SGHRS and CDR2 YFSETQ. With 1 base clipped from V and 3 bases from J, the junction kept 3 bases outside the gene matches. The CDR3 runs to 16 residues.

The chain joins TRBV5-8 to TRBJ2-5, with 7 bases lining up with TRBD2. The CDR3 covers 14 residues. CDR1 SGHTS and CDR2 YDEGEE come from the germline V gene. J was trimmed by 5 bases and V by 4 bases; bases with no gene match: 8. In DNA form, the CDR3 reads TGTGCCAGCAGCCAAGCGGGGCGCGGGGAGACCCAGTACTTC. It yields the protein CASSQAGRGETQYF.

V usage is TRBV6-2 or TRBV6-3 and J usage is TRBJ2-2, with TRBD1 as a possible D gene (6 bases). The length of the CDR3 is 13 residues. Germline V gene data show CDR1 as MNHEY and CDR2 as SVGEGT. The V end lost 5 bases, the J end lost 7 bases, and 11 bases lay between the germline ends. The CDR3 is CASSPGVGGELFF. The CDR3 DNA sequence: TGTGCCAGCAGTCCAGGGGTAGGCGGGGAGCTGTTTTTT.

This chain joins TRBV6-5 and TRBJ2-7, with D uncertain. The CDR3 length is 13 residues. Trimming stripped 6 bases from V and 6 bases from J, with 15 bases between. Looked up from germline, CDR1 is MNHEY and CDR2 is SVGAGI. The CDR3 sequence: CASRALTGPEQYF. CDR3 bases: TGTGCCAGCAGGGCCCTAACGGGTCCCGAGCAGTACTTC.

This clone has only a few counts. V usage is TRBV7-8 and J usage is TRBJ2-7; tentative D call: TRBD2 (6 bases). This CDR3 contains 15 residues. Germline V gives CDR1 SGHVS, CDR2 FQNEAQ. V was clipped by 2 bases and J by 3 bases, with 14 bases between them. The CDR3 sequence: CASSLYGGKGYEQYF. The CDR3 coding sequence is TGTGCCAGCAGCTTATATGGCGGGAAGGGCTACGAGCAGTACTTC.

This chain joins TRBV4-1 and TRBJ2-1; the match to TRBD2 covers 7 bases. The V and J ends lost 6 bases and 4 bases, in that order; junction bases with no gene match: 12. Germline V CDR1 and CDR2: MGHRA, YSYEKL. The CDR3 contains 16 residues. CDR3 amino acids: CASRDGVKAGYNEQFF. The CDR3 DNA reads TGCGCCAGCAGGGACGGGGTGAAAGCGGGATACAATGAGCAGTTCTTC.

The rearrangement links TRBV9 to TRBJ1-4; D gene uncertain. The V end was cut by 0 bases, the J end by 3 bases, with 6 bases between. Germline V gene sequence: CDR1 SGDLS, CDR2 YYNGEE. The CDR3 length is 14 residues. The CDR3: CASSVGSANEKLFF. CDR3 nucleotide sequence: TGTGCCAGCAGCGTAGGTTCCGCTAATGAAAAACTGTTTTTT.